The present T cell receptor beta chain was sequenced within a study of beta chain features in type 1 diabetes. Isolated RNA was reverse transcribed in full, so expressed TCRB transcripts were sequenced. Clones were sequenced by immunoSEQ multiplex PCR, and TCRdb holds only the in-frame ones, with some missing. This sample yields more than 300,000 clones, of which 9.3% are seen a single time; more than 0.8% belongs to the top ten. This clone was observed a few times. Its antigen remains unknown. Study-level points and caveats: TCRB CDR3s from Type 1 diabetes patients were moderately but significantly shorter in all four CD4+ subsets. For patients, the naive, central memory and Treg TCRB repertoires appeared more alike than for healthy donors.

It was via CD45RO/CCR7/CD25/CD127/CD95/CD27 that CD4+ naive, central memory, regulatory and stem cell-like memory cells were sorted. The authors obtained over 95% purity in all sorted populations. In germline, CDR1 is LNHDA, CDR2 SQIVND (reference sequence). The V end was cut by 2 bases, the J end by 4 bases, with 11 bases between. The CDR3 contains 14 residues. The receptor was isolated from a man in his thirties or forties with type 1 diabetes. The sequencing input was central memory CD4+ T cells from blood. This chain uses TRBV19 with TRBJ1-1; possibly TRBD1 for D (5 bases). CDR3 residues: CASSIRGSFTEAFF. The CDR3 region has the DNA TGTGCCAGTAGTATACGGGGGTCTTTCACTGAAGCTTTCTTT.